One and the same sample provided the 16 T cell receptor beta chains below, sequenced in a study of T-cell reconstitution after alpha-beta-depleted transplantation in children. The TCRbeta library was prepared with unique molecular identifiers. From the PCR reads, TCRdb called clonotypes with MiXCR, one entry per CDR3 protein. The table has about 300,000 distinct CDR3 sequences, 10% seen once. This specimen consisted of PBMCs, obtained before TCRalphabeta/CD19-depleted stem cell transplant. The source is a boy in the first two years of life with acute myeloid leukemia, due to receive a stem cell transplant.

The chain couples TRBV7-9 to TRBJ2-5, with 10 bases that match TRBD1. The CDR3 extends over 12 amino acids. CDR1 SEHNR and CDR2 FQNEAQ come from the germline V gene (reference sequence). Trimming took 11 bases from V and 2 from J; bases not matched to a gene: 2. The CDR3 sequence is CAGQGGQETQYF. CDR3 bases: TGTGCCGGACAGGGGGGACAAGAGACCCAGTACTTC.

The chain couples TRBV5-1 to TRBJ2-5, with no clear D. The germline gives CDR1 SGHRS, CDR2 YFSETQ. CDR3 length: 13 residues. V was cut by 1 base and J by 0 bases, with 4 bases left in between. CDR3 protein: CASSLMYQETQYF. The CDR3 bases are TGCGCCAGCAGCTTGATGTACCAAGAGACCCAGTACTTC. Combining the CDR3 with reference TRBV5-1 and TRBJ2-5 gives the whole variable domain KAGVTQTPRYLIKTRGQQVTLSCSPISGHRSVSWYQQTPGQGLQFLFEYFSETQRNKGNFPGRFSGRQFSNSRSEMNVSTLELGDSALYLCASSLMYQETQYFGPGTRLLVL.

This clonotype was counted at least ten times. The chain employs TRBV12-3 or TRBV12-4 and TRBJ1-2; the D is unclear. With 6 bases removed from V and 3 bases from J, the gap between germline ends came to 5 bases. There are 11 residues in the CDR3. The CDR3 nucleotides read TGTGCCAGCAGGGACGACTATGGCTACACCTTC. Translation gives CASRDDYGYTF.

This clonotype appeared many times. The chain employs TRBV27 and TRBJ2-7; D may match TRBD1 or TRBD2 (6 bases each). CDR3 size: 15 residues. Germline CDR1 and CDR2: MNHEY and SMNVEV (reference sequence). Trimming removed 2 bases at V and 3 bases at J, with 14 bases between. The CDR3, as DNA: TGTGCCAGCAGTTTAGTAGGGGGGCGCCTCTACGAGCAGTACTTC. As protein: CASSLVGGRLYEQYF.

The J gene is TRBJ2-7, the V gene TRBV10-3; perhaps TRBD2 as D (5 bases). The CDR3 has 13 amino acids. V was cut by 6 bases and J by 0 bases, with 9 bases left in between. CDR1 is ENHRY, CDR2 SYGVKD, per germline. The CDR3 region is CAIRHRDSYEQYF. CDR3 in DNA: TGTGCCATCAGGCACCGGGACTCCTACGAGCAGTACTTC.

This clonotype appeared many times. The chain's CDR3 is CASSLVPGGSYEQYF. The DNA of the CDR3 is TGCGCCAGCAGCTTGGTACCGGGGGGCTCCTACGAGCAGTACTTC. The gene calls are TRBV5-1 and TRBJ2-7, with 7 bases identical to TRBD2. The CDR3 loop spans 15 amino acids. The junction had 3 bases not matched to a gene; V was cut back by 0 bases and J by 0 bases. Germline V CDR1 and CDR2: SGHRS, YFSETQ.

This clonotype occurred a few times. The chain recombines TRBV20-1 with TRBJ2-1, with 7 bases lining up with TRBD2. CDR1 is DFQATT and CDR2 is SNEGSKA in the germline V gene (reference sequence). This CDR3 has 11 residues. The CDR3 nucleotides read TGCAGGGCGTCTAGCGGTGATGAGCAGTTCTTC. Amino acid sequence: CRASSGDEQFF.

This clonotype occurred many times. The CDR3 DNA follows: TGCAGTGCTCCTATGGGGGACAGGAGGAATCAGCCCCAGCATTTT. This sequence encodes CSAPMGDRRNQPQHF. J is TRBJ1-5 and V is TRBV20-1; the match to TRBD1 covers 8 bases. The CDR3 runs 15 residues. CDR1 and CDR2 (germline): DFQATT, SNEGSKA (reference sequence). Losses at the gene ends were 5 bases for V and 4 bases for J; bases not matched to a gene: 10.

This clonotype was picked up many times. The gene calls are TRBV12-3 or TRBV12-4 and TRBJ2-3, with no clear D. Trimming removed 2 bases at V and 1 base at J, with 7 bases between. The length of the CDR3 is 14 residues. The DNA of the CDR3 is TGTGCCAGCAGTTTACTACCGGGCACAGATACGCAGTATTTT. Its translation is CASSLLPGTDTQYF.

This clonotype was recorded many times. The chain carries TRBV24-1 and TRBJ2-2; maybe TRBD1 (5 bases). Trimming cost V 5 bases and J 4 bases, with 7 bases left between them. Germline-derived CDR1 and CDR2 are KGHDR and SFDVKD. The CDR3 consists of 13 residues. The CDR3 DNA follows: TGTGCCACCAGTGGACAGTTCACCGGGGAGCTGTTTTTT. Its protein is CATSGQFTGELFF.

Many counts were recorded for this clonotype. The gene calls are TRBV20-1 and TRBJ2-7, with D tentatively TRBD1 or TRBD2 (5 bases each). In germline, CDR1 is DFQATT, CDR2 SNEGSKA (reference sequence). CDR3 size: 14 residues. Trimming stripped 0 bases from V and 3 bases from J, with 12 bases between. CDR3 in DNA: TGCAGTGCTAGAGATTCGAGTGGGGGCTACGAGCAGTACTTC. This encodes CSARDSSGGYEQYF.

This clonotype was picked up a small number of times. The CDR3 DNA sequence: TGTGCCACCAGTGATTCGGCAGGCCCTGATAGCAATCAGCCCCAGCATTTT. Its translation is CATSDSAGPDSNQPQHF. The J gene is TRBJ1-5, the V gene TRBV24-1; D is ambiguous. Trimming stripped 2 bases from V and 0 bases from J, with 13 bases between. The CDR3 length is 17 residues. CDR1 and CDR2 (germline): KGHDR, SFDVKD.

This clonotype was detected a few times. The chain is built from TRBV7-3 and TRBJ1-6; 7 bases line up with TRBD1. CDR1 is SGHTA and CDR2 is FQGTGA in the germline V gene. V was clipped by 1 base and J by 8 bases; unmatched bases: 5. The CDR3 spans 15 residues. As DNA, the CDR3 is TGTGCCAGCAGCTTAAACGGACAGGCTCATTCACCCCTCCACTTT. Its protein is CASSLNGQAHSPLHF.

The chain uses TRBV5-4 and TRBJ1-3; 9 bases map to TRBD1. Looked up from germline, CDR1 is SGHNT and CDR2 is YYREEE (reference sequence). This CDR3 has 17 residues. Trimming at V came to 4 bases and at J to 4 bases, leaving 12 bases not matched to a gene. CDR3 amino acids: CASSQRGDRGIGNTIYF. The CDR3 coding sequence is TGTGCCAGCAGCCAGCGGGGAGACAGGGGGATCGGAAACACCATATATTTT.

This clonotype showed up many times. A junction boundary mismatches the germline segment, possibly from a read error. The chain employs TRBV7-8 and TRBJ2-7; D is unresolved. CDR3 size: 11 residues. The V gene's germline CDR1 is SGHVS and CDR2 FQNEAQ. Here the CDR3 DNA reads TGTGCCAGCAGCGTAGCCGACGAGCAGTACTTC. As protein: CASSVADEQYF.

This chain joins TRBV20-1 and TRBJ2-2, with TRBD2 matching over 7 bases. The germline V gene has CDR1 DFQATT and CDR2 SNEGSKA (reference sequence). The V segment lost 1 base and the J segment 3 bases; nucleotides outside the gene matches: 5. The CDR3 extends over 15 amino acids. CDR3 sequence (DNA): TGCAGTGCTAGAGTAGAAGGGAGGGACACCGGGGAGCTGTTTTTT. This encodes CSARVEGRDTGELFF.